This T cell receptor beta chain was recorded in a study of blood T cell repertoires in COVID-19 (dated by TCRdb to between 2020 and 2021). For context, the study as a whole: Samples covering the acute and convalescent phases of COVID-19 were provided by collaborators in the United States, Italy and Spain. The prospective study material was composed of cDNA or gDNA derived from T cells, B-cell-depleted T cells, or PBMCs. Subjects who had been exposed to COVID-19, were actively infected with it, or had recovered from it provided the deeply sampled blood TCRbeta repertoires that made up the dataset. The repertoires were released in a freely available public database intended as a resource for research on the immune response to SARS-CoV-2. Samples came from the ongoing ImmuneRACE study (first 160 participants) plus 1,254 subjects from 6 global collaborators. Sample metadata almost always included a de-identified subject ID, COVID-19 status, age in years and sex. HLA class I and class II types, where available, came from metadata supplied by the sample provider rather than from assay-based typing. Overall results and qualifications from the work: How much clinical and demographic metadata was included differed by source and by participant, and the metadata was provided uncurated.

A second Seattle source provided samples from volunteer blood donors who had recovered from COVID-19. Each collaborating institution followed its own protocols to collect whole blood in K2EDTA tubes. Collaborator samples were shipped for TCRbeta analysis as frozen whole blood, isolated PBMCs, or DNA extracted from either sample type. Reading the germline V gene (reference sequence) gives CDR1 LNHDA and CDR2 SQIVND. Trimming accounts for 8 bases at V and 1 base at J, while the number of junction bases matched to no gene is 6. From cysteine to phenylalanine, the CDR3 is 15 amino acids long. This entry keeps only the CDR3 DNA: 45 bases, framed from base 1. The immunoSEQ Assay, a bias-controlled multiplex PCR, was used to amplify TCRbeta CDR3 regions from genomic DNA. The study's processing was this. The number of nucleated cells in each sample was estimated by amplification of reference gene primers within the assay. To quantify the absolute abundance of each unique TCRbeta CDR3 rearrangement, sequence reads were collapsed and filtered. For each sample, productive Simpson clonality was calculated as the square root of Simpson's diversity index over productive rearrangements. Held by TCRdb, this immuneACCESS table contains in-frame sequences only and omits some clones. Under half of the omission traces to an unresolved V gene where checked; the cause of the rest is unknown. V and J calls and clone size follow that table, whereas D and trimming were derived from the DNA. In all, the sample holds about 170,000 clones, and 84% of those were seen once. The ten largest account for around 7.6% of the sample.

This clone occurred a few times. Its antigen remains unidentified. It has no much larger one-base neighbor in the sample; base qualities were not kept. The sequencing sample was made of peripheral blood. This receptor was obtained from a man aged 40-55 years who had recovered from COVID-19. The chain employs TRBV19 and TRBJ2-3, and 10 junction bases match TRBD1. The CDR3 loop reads CASSGQGFRTDTQYF. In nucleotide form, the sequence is TGTGCCAGTTCGGGACAGGGGTTTCGCACAGATACGCAGTATTTT.